These T cell receptor beta chains were read from a single sample in a study of blood T cell repertoires in COVID-19. Assay used: immunoSEQ multiplex PCR; TCRdb lists only in-frame clones, some missing. This sample yields 60,000 to 85,000 clones, of which 86% are seen a single time; roughly 4% belongs to the top ten. The sample was peripheral blood. The source of these receptors is a man aged 45 to 65 with active COVID-19. Both conserved end residues are part of each CDR3. The order of the fields is J gene, V gene, CDR3 protein.

J gene: TRBJ2-5
V gene: TRBV29-1
CDR3 protein: CSAVTGAETQYF

J gene: TRBJ1-2
V gene: TRBV10-3
CDR3 protein: CAISSGQDYGYTF

J gene: TRBJ2-7
V gene: TRBV6-5
CDR3 protein: CASSFGNSYEQYF

J gene: TRBJ1-6
V gene: TRBV9
CDR3 protein: CASSAQGPGSPLHF

J gene: TRBJ1-1
V gene: TRBV5-5
CDR3 protein: CASSLVAGVTEAFF

J gene: TRBJ1-1
V gene: TRBV5-6
CDR3 protein: CASSLRGVVAEAFF

J gene: TRBJ2-1
V gene: TRBV7-2
CDR3 protein: CASSLVTVINEQFF

J gene: TRBJ2-7
V gene: TRBV5-1
CDR3 protein: CASSGSGQGYEQYF

J gene: TRBJ2-5
V gene: TRBV24-1
CDR3 protein: CATSDPKSGDQTQYF

J gene: TRBJ1-1
V gene: TRBV5-4
CDR3 protein: CASSLGGLTRLGTEAFF

J gene: TRBJ2-5
V gene: TRBV10-3
CDR3 protein: CAIRGGVGETQYF

J gene: TRBJ2-5
V gene: TRBV11-3
CDR3 protein: CASSLWPRTSGGQETQYF

J gene: TRBJ2-5
V gene: TRBV5-4
CDR3 protein: CASSAGGGIQETQYF

J gene: TRBJ2-5
V gene: TRBV9
CDR3 protein: CASSVAGQETQYF

J gene: TRBJ2-1
V gene: TRBV9
CDR3 protein: CASSVQGGNEQFF

J gene: TRBJ2-2
V gene: TRBV5-1
CDR3 protein: CASSRQGSADTGELFF

J gene: TRBJ2-3
V gene: TRBV27
CDR3 protein: CASSWAAGADTQYF

J gene: TRBJ1-6
V gene: TRBV4-2
CDR3 protein: CASSQADRENSPLHF

J gene: TRBJ1-2
V gene: TRBV6-5
CDR3 protein: CASSYHGNYGYTF

J gene: TRBJ1-3
V gene: TRBV6-5
CDR3 protein: CASSRVVSGNTIYF

J gene: TRBJ2-7
V gene: TRBV7-2
CDR3 protein: CASSPASRLAYEQYF

J gene: TRBJ2-1
V gene: TRBV3-1/TRBV3-2
CDR3 protein: CASTLGLHNEQFF

J gene: TRBJ1-1
V gene: TRBV28
CDR3 protein: CASSPHRETEAFF

J gene: TRBJ2-3
V gene: TRBV3-1/TRBV3-2
CDR3 protein: CASSQDPRPGLATDTQYF

J gene: TRBJ2-1
V gene: TRBV11-1
CDR3 protein: CASSPGTTYEQFF

J gene: TRBJ1-5
V gene: TRBV7-2
CDR3 protein: CASSPDRGNQPQHF

J gene: TRBJ2-3
V gene: TRBV3-1/TRBV3-2
CDR3 protein: CASSQDRVSDTQYF

J gene: TRBJ2-7
V gene: TRBV6-2/TRBV6-3
CDR3 protein: CASSYSAAYSYEQYF

J gene: TRBJ2-7
V gene: TRBV5-4
CDR3 protein: CASSHRGTGEQYF

J gene: TRBJ1-3
V gene: TRBV4-2
CDR3 protein: CASSQEGREGNTIYF

J gene: TRBJ1-5
V gene: TRBV7-8
CDR3 protein: CASSLGRVQPQHF

J gene: TRBJ2-1
V gene: TRBV6-5
CDR3 protein: CASSYSSAGYNEQFF

J gene: TRBJ1-1
V gene: TRBV6-5
CDR3 protein: CASRRQGKMNTEAFF

J gene: TRBJ1-1
V gene: TRBV7-8
CDR3 protein: CASSLNLGARTEAFF

J gene: TRBJ2-1
V gene: TRBV7-2
CDR3 protein: CASSPPFLGAGYNEQFF

J gene: TRBJ1-6
V gene: TRBV27
CDR3 protein: CASRDTGLGSPLHF

J gene: TRBJ2-1
V gene: TRBV7-9
CDR3 protein: CASSLASGRGNEQFF

J gene: TRBJ2-2
V gene: TRBV11-3
CDR3 protein: CASQKNTGELFF

J gene: TRBJ2-7
V gene: TRBV11-2
CDR3 protein: CASSLAHNSYEQYF

J gene: TRBJ2-2
V gene: TRBV7-8
CDR3 protein: CASSLVASGTTGELFF

J gene: TRBJ2-5
V gene: TRBV20-1
CDR3 protein: CSASRGTGQETQYF

J gene: TRBJ2-2
V gene: TRBV7-9
CDR3 protein: CASSLIRASNTGELFF

J gene: TRBJ1-3
V gene: TRBV29-1
CDR3 protein: CSVEYLSSGNTIYF

J gene: TRBJ2-7
V gene: TRBV14
CDR3 protein: CASSQVRHEQYF

J gene: TRBJ2-1
V gene: TRBV28
CDR3 protein: CASNSGTGMNNEQFF

J gene: TRBJ1-3
V gene: TRBV30
CDR3 protein: CAWAQGAYSGNTIYF

J gene: TRBJ2-3
V gene: TRBV6-5
CDR3 protein: CASRTSPGGSSQYF

J gene: TRBJ2-5
V gene: TRBV7-2
CDR3 protein: CASSSTGTSGFETQYF

J gene: TRBJ2-7
V gene: TRBV28
CDR3 protein: CASIREAGGPYEQYF

J gene: TRBJ2-3
V gene: TRBV19
CDR3 protein: CASSRRQAVKGTDTQYF

J gene: TRBJ1-5
V gene: TRBV3-1/TRBV3-2
CDR3 protein: CASSQVAGRNQPQHF

J gene: TRBJ2-1
V gene: TRBV7-9
CDR3 protein: CASSHPTSGLAVNNEQFF

J gene: TRBJ2-5
V gene: TRBV12-3/TRBV12-4
CDR3 protein: CASSFRRETQYF

J gene: TRBJ2-7
V gene: TRBV2
CDR3 protein: CASSLQPTYEQYF

J gene: TRBJ2-7
V gene: TRBV5-5
CDR3 protein: CATQRGGLTYEQYF

J gene: TRBJ1-5
V gene: TRBV28
CDR3 protein: CASTPWAYQPQHF

J gene: TRBJ1-2
V gene: TRBV7-2
CDR3 protein: CASSLEYGPNYGYTF

J gene: TRBJ2-7
V gene: TRBV18
CDR3 protein: CASSPAGSYEQYF